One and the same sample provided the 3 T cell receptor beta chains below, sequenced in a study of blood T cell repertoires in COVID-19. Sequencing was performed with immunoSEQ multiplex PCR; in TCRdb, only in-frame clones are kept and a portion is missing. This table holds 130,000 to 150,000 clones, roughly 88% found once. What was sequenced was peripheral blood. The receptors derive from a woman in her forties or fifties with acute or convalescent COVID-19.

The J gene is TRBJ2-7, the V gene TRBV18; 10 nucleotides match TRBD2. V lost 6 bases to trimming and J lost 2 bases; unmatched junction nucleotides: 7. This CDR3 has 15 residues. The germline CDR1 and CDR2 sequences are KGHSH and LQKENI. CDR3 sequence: CASSPIAGGTYEQYF. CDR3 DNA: TGTGCCAGCTCGCCAATAGCGGGGGGAACCTACGAGCAGTACTTC.

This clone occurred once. CDR3 amino acids: CASMVDRILSREQYF. CDR3 nucleotides: TGTGCCAGCATGGTGGACAGGATATTATCGCGAGAGCAGTACTTC. The chain joins TRBV2 to TRBJ2-7; TRBD1 agrees at 7 bases. With 7 bases clipped from V and 7 bases from J, the junction kept 16 bases outside the gene matches. This CDR3 contains 15 residues. Germline V lookup: CDR1 SNHLY, CDR2 FYNNEI.

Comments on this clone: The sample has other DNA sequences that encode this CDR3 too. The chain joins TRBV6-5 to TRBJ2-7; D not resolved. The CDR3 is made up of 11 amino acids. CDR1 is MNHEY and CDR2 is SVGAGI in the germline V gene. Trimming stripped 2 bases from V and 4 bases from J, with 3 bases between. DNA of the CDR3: TGTGCCAGCAGTTACCTATACGAGCAGTACTTC. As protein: CASSYLYEQYF.